These T cell receptor beta chains were read from a single sample in a study of T cells in Graves' hyperthyroidism and ophthalmopathy. Via MiXCR, TCRdb re-called the multiplex PCR reads, giving one row per CDR3 protein. The sample lists around 340,000 distinct CDR3 sequences; over 20% were seen once. The specimen was blood. The receptors here all came from a woman in her fifties or sixties with Graves' hyperthyroidism. Each CDR3 is given with its conserved first and last residue. The D gene is left open where the match is weak. Clone sizes are given selectively: once, few, many, or a class where the clone is expanded.

>.|TRBJ2-5|TRBD2|TRBV18
CASSPTSGGETQYF
TGTGCCAGCTCGCCGACTAGCGGGGGAGAGACCCAGTACTTC
>.|TRBJ2-7|TRBD2|TRBV27
CASSETRGGYEQYF
TGTGCCAGCAGTGAAACCCGGGGGGGATACGAGCAGTACTTC
>.|TRBJ2-4|TRBD1|TRBV7-8
CASSLDRAFANIQYF
TGTGCCAGCAGCCTAGACAGGGCTTTTGCAAACATTCAGTACTTC
>few|TRBJ2-2|.|TRBV4-1
CASSQDRDSANTGELFF
TGCGCCAGCAGCCAAGATAGAGACAGCGCGAACACCGGGGAGCTGTTTTTT
>.|TRBJ2-1|.|TRBV10-3
CAISEERGEPFF
TGTGCCATCAGTGAAGAAAGAGGGGAACCGTTCTTC
>many|TRBJ1-1|TRBD1|TRBV20-1
CSARRGDRAKAEAFF
TGCAGTGCTAGAAGGGGCGACAGGGCGAAGGCTGAAGCTTTCTTT
>once|TRBJ1-2|.|TRBV19
CVSSMEGLYGYTF
TGTGTCAGTAGTATGGAGGGACTCTATGGCTACACCTTC
>.|TRBJ2-3|TRBD2|TRBV25-1
CASSETLLGLAVSTDTQYF
TGTGCCAGCAGTGAGACTTTACTGGGACTAGCGGTTAGCACAGATACGCAGTATTTT
>.|TRBJ1-4|.|TRBV12-3/TRBV12-4
CASSLVQIGEKLFF
TGTGCCAGCAGTTTAGTCCAAATTGGAGAAAAACTGTTTTTT
>.|TRBJ2-7|TRBD1|TRBV25-1
CASSELDRAPYEQYF
TGTGCCAGCAGTGAATTAGACAGGGCCCCCTACGAGCAGTACTTC
>many|TRBJ1-2|.|TRBV9
CASSSNTGNYGYTF
TGTGCCAGCAGCTCAAACACAGGGAACTATGGCTACACCTTC
>many|TRBJ2-7|.|TRBV30
CAWREGSSYEQYF
TGTGCCTGGAGGGAGGGCAGCTCCTACGAGCAGTACTTC
>.|TRBJ2-3|TRBD2|TRBV5-4
CASSLPRGGPDTQYF
TGTGCCAGCAGCTTGCCGCGGGGGGGCCCAGATACGCAGTATTTT
>many|TRBJ2-3|.|TRBV18
CASSLSGASGTDTQYF
TGTGCCAGCTCACTATCAGGGGCTAGCGGCACAGATACGCAGTATTTT
>many|TRBJ2-5|.|TRBV27
CASSLKLGGTGQETQYF
TGTGCCAGCAGTTTAAAGCTGGGGGGTACGGGCCAAGAGACCCAGTACTTC
>many|TRBJ2-1|TRBD2|TRBV12-3/TRBV12-4
CASGQPGLAGLVPYNEQFF
TGTGCCAGCGGCCAACCGGGACTAGCGGGATTAGTTCCCTACAATGAGCAGTTCTTC
>many|TRBJ1-1|.|TRBV5-1
CASSLVSPGVSRTLGNTEAFF
TGCGCCAGCAGCTTGGTTTCCCCTGGGGTTAGCCGAACCCTGGGGAACACTGAAGCTTTCTTT
>many|TRBJ2-5|.|TRBV30
CAWTTSNQETQYF
TGTGCCTGGACTACTAGTAATCAAGAGACCCAGTACTTC
>few|TRBJ1-5|.|TRBV6-9
CASSYNPDTQPQHF
TGTGCCAGCAGTTACAATCCAGATACCCAGCCCCAGCATTTT